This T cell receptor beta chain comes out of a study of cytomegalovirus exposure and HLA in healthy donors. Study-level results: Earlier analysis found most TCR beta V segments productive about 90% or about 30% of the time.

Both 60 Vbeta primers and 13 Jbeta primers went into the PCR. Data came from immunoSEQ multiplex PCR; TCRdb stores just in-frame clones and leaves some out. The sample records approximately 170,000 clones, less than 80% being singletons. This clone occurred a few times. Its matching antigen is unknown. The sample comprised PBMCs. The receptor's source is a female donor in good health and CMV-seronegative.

CDR3 nucleotides: TGTGCCAGCAGCTTAGAGAGGGGGCGCGAAAAACTGTTTTTT. Translating gives CASSLERGREKLFF. The J gene is TRBJ1-4, the V gene TRBV7-2; 7 bases map to TRBD1. This CDR3 spans 14 amino acids. Germline trimming cut 1 base from V and 8 bases from J; bases unmatched to any gene: 4. The germline CDR1 and CDR2 sequences are SGHTA and FQGNSA.